The 28 T cell receptor beta chains listed next were all sequenced from one sample in a study of technical replicates of blood from a few donors. Repertoires were generated with immunoSEQ multiplex PCR, while TCRdb's copy carries only in-frame clones and drops some. The sample contains 55,000 to 75,000 clones, around 91% of which appear only once. Sample: PBMCs. The receptors shown here come from a human donor in good health. Some clones in this sample may be carry-over from other donors' samples.

This rearrangement joins TRBV7-6 to TRBJ1-5; maybe TRBD1 (6 bases). Deletions cut 1 base from V and 6 bases from J, with 10 bases between. Germline values: CDR1 SGHVS, CDR2 FNYEAQ. CDR3 length equals 14 residues. The chain's CDR3 is CASSLDRAGQPQHF. For the CDR3, the DNA is TGTGCCAGCAGCTTAGACAGGGCAGGTCAGCCCCAGCATTTT.

This chain connects TRBV4-3 to TRBJ1-6; D remains unclear. This CDR3 has 15 amino acids. Germline CDR1 and CDR2: LGHNA and YSLEER. Between the trimmed V and J ends, which lost 1 base and 5 bases, there was a span of 9 bases. The CDR3 nucleotides read TGCGCCAGCAGCCAAGGGACGGGGAATAATTCACCCCTCCACTTT. It encodes CASSQGTGNNSPLHF.

The V call is TRBV18, the J call TRBJ2-7; 14 bases are a match to TRBD2. The CDR3 contains 16 residues. In germline, CDR1 is KGHSH, CDR2 LQKENI. Unmatched junction bases numbered 10, after V lost 5 bases and J lost 7 bases. CDR3 sequence reads: CASSSTGTSGSIEQYF. CDR3 coding DNA: TGTGCCAGCTCATCCACTGGGACTAGCGGGAGCATTGAGCAGTACTTC.

The V gene is TRBV5-4, the J gene TRBJ2-7; 9 bases are shared with TRBD2. In germline, CDR1 is SGHNT, CDR2 YYREEE (reference sequence). The CDR3 spans 15 residues. Germline trimming cut 2 bases from V and 3 bases from J; bases unmatched to any gene: 6. The CDR3 DNA is TGTGCCAGCAGCTTTGGTCGGCGGGAGGGCTACGAGCAGTACTTC. Protein: CASSFGRREGYEQYF. The full variable domain, rest sourced from reference TRBV5-4 and TRBJ2-7, is ETGVTQSPTHLIKTRGQQVTLRCSSQSGHNTVSWYQQALGQGPQFIFQYYREEENGRGNFPPRFSGLQFPNYSSELNVNALELDDSALYLCASSFGRREGYEQYFGPGTRLTVT.

The genes are TRBV29-1 and TRBJ1-5, with D possibly being TRBD1 (6 bases). Trimming cost V 5 bases and J 3 bases, with 17 bases left between them. Germline CDR1 SQVTM, CDR2 ANQGSEA. The CDR3 loop spans 15 amino acids. This CDR3 reads CSVPPGQGFNQPQHF. The CDR3 DNA sequence: TGCAGCGTTCCCCCGGGCCAGGGGTTCAATCAGCCCCAGCATTTT.

The chain combines TRBV29-1 with TRBJ2-5; weak D call: TRBD2 (6 bases). The length of the CDR3 is 12 residues. V was pared by 5 bases and J by 7 bases, with 14 bases between. Germline CDR1 SQVTM, CDR2 ANQGSEA. The CDR3 nucleotides read TGCAGCGTTCGTACTAGCTCAGCGACCCAGTACTTC. Translation gives CSVRTSSATQYF.

In its sample, this clone was seen once. The chain uses TRBV9 and TRBJ2-7; 7 bases line up with TRBD1. J was trimmed by 4 bases and V by 3 bases; bases with no gene match: 4. The CDR3 runs 13 residues. Germline CDR1 and CDR2: SGDLS and YYNGEE. CDR3 sequence: CASSGQGGYEQYF. CDR3 sequence (DNA): TGTGCCAGCAGCGGACAGGGCGGATACGAGCAGTACTTC.

The chain recombines TRBV2 with TRBJ1-2; TRBD1 aligns across 7 bases. Trimming removed 2 bases from V and 3 bases from J; junction bases left unmatched: 0. Germline V gene sequence: CDR1 SNHLY, CDR2 FYNNEI. This CDR3 spans 13 amino acids. CDR3 region: CASSEQGDYGYTF. CDR3 DNA sequence: TGTGCCAGCAGTGAACAGGGGGACTATGGCTACACCTTC.

The chain joins TRBV7-9 to TRBJ1-1; D perhaps matches TRBD1 (5 bases). The CDR3 spans 14 residues. V lost 2 bases and J 1 base, leaving 8 bases between the germline ends. In germline, CDR1 is SEHNR, CDR2 FQNEAQ (reference sequence). CDR3 protein: CASSLKGPNTEAFF. CDR3 in DNA: TGTGCCAGCAGCTTAAAGGGGCCGAACACTGAAGCTTTCTTT.

The rearrangement uses TRBV10-3 and TRBJ1-1; D is possibly TRBD1 (5 bases). V was cut by 0 bases and J by 10 bases, with 15 bases left in between. CDR3 length: 14 amino acids. The germline CDR1 and CDR2 sequences are ENHRY and SYGVKD. CDR3: CAISESAGRRTAFF. The CDR3 DNA reads TGTGCCATCAGTGAGTCTGCGGGACGGCGAACAGCTTTCTTT.

The gene calls are TRBV6-6 and TRBJ2-3; tentatively, D is TRBD2 (5 bases). The CDR3 runs 16 residues. Trimming stripped 2 bases from V and 0 bases from J, with 12 bases between. Germline V gives CDR1 MNHNY, CDR2 SVGAGI (reference sequence). The CDR3 sequence is CASSYGGPTSTDTQYF. In DNA, the CDR3 is TGTGCCAGCAGTTACGGCGGGCCTACTAGCACAGATACGCAGTATTTT.

The rearrangement joins TRBV19 to TRBJ2-1; 8 bases map to TRBD2. The trim removed 3 bases at V and 8 bases at J, leaving 9 bases unmatched. The CDR3 runs to 15 residues. Germline V lookup: CDR1 LNHDA, CDR2 SQIVND (reference sequence). The CDR3 region is CASSMGPSGPDEQFF. The CDR3 nucleotides are TGTGCCAGTAGTATGGGGCCTAGCGGGCCAGATGAGCAGTTCTTC.

This clone has a single count. The gene calls are TRBV14 and TRBJ2-5, with 8 bases identical to TRBD1. From germline, CDR1 is SGHDN and CDR2 FVKESK. This CDR3 is built from 15 residues. The V and J ends lost 0 bases and 5 bases, in that order; junction bases with no gene match: 5. The CDR3 reads CASSQEQGAGETQYF. The CDR3 DNA reads TGTGCCAGCAGCCAAGAGCAGGGGGCTGGGGAGACCCAGTACTTC.

The chain couples TRBV5-4 to TRBJ1-3; 9 bases fit TRBD1. Losses at the gene ends were 0 bases for V and 3 bases for J; bases not matched to a gene: 1. Germline-derived CDR1 and CDR2 are SGHNT and YYREEE (reference sequence). This CDR3 is built from 15 residues. The chain's CDR3 is CASSLDRGHGNTIYF. CDR3 nucleotides: TGTGCCAGCAGCTTGGACAGGGGGCATGGAAACACCATATATTTT.

V usage is TRBV9 and J usage is TRBJ1-2; the match to TRBD1 covers 9 bases. Germline V gene sequence: CDR1 SGDLS, CDR2 YYNGEE. The CDR3 contains 15 residues. V lost 4 bases, J lost 6 bases, and 10 bases stayed unmatched. The CDR3 region has the DNA TGTGCCAGCAGCTTCCGGGACAGGGTGAATGATGGCTACACCTTC. It encodes CASSFRDRVNDGYTF.

The rearrangement joins TRBV2 to TRBJ1-5; no firm D call. The germline gives CDR1 SNHLY, CDR2 FYNNEI. The CDR3 loop spans 15 amino acids. Trimming cost V 3 bases and J 6 bases, with 15 bases left between them. CDR3 loop: CASSDRGRKSQPQHF. CDR3 bases: TGTGCCAGCAGTGACCGGGGAAGGAAGAGTCAGCCCCAGCATTTT.

This sequence joins TRBV5-1 and TRBJ2-2, with 8 nucleotides matching TRBD1. With V trimmed by 2 bases and J by 6 bases, 3 bases remained unmatched. CDR1 is SGHRS and CDR2 is YFSETQ in the germline V gene. This CDR3 has 14 amino acids. CDR3 DNA sequence: TGCGCCAGCAGCTTACGGACAGGGTCCGGGGAGCTGTTTTTT. It translates to CASSLRTGSGELFF.

The chain uses TRBV18 and TRBJ1-1; maybe TRBD1 (6 bases). Germline values: CDR1 KGHSH, CDR2 LQKENI. This CDR3 is 14 amino acids long. Trimming shortened V by 6 bases and J by 1 base, and 12 bases separated the two germline ends. In DNA, the CDR3 is TGTGCCAGCTCCCGGGACACCCGGAACACTGAAGCTTTCTTT. Its protein is CASSRDTRNTEAFF. Supplemented by reference TRBV18 and TRBJ1-1, the full variable domain reads NAGVMQNPRHLVRRRGQEARLRCSPMKGHSHVYWYRQLPEEGLKFMVYLQKENIIDESGMPKERFSAEFPKEGPSILRIQQVVRGDSAAYFCASSRDTRNTEAFFGQGTRLTVV.

V and J are TRBV6-6 and TRBJ1-3, with D perhaps TRBD1 (5 bases). This CDR3 comprises 11 residues. V dropped 8 bases and J dropped 7 bases, with 9 bases sitting between them. Germline V gene sequence: CDR1 MNHNY, CDR2 SVGAGI (reference sequence). The CDR3 sequence is CASGEGNTIYF. The CDR3 nucleotides are TGTGCCAGCGGGGAGGGGAACACCATATATTTT.

The chain has TRBV5-6 and TRBJ2-1, with 13 bases lining up with TRBD2. This CDR3 contains 16 residues. Germline V CDR1 and CDR2: SGHDT, YYEEEE. Trimming removed 3 bases from V and 2 bases from J; junction bases left unmatched: 2. CDR3 residues: CASSWGTSGTYNEQFF. The CDR3 DNA reads TGTGCCAGCAGCTGGGGGACTAGCGGGACCTACAATGAGCAGTTCTTC.

About this clone itself: Other DNA sequences within the sample encode an identical CDR3. The chain couples TRBV15 to TRBJ1-2, with TRBD1 matching over 8 bases. V dropped 5 bases and J dropped 2; count of bases not matched to a gene: 4. The CDR3 covers 14 residues. Germline CDR1 is LNHNV and CDR2 is YYDKDF (reference sequence). The CDR3 nucleotides are TGTGCCACCAGCCCCAGGACAGGGAACTATGGCTACACCTTC. This translates into CATSPRTGNYGYTF.

This chain uses TRBV11-1 with TRBJ1-3; unclear D gene. CDR3 length equals 16 residues. Germline lookup yields CDR1 SGHAT and CDR2 FQDESV (reference sequence). Trimming removed 3 bases at V and 0 bases at J, with 12 bases between. CDR3 loop: CASSLLGLSSGNTIYF. In DNA, the CDR3 is TGTGCCAGCAGCTTGCTCGGACTCAGCTCTGGAAACACCATATATTTT.

The chain carries TRBV9 and TRBJ2-2; 8 nucleotides line up with TRBD2. The length of the CDR3 is 20 residues. Per germline, CDR1 SGDLS and CDR2 YYNGEE. V shed 3 bases, J shed 6 bases, and the junction held 22 bases outside the gene matches. The CDR3 DNA reads as TGTGCCAGCAGCGCCGCAACCACAACGCTGGTTCCCGGGGGGGCCGGGGAGCTGTTTTTT. Translation: CASSAATTTLVPGGAGELFF.

This clone was seen a single time. The chain has TRBV5-1 and TRBJ1-1; the match to TRBD1 covers 7 bases. The length of the CDR3 is 13 residues. Germline V gene sequence: CDR1 SGHRS, CDR2 YFSETQ. The junction had 4 bases not matched to a gene; V was cut back by 3 bases and J by 5 bases. The CDR3 sequence is CASSSQQGTEAFF. The CDR3 DNA is TGCGCCAGCAGCTCGCAACAGGGGACTGAAGCTTTCTTT.

The J gene is TRBJ2-1, the V gene TRBV2; D perhaps matches TRBD2 (5 bases). With 5 bases removed from V and 10 bases from J, the gap between germline ends came to 15 bases. CDR1 SNHLY and CDR2 FYNNEI come from the germline V gene. The CDR3 extends over 13 amino acids. The CDR3: CASSTDSPGEQFF. The CDR3 nucleotides are TGTGCCAGCAGTACGGACTCCCCCGGGGAGCAGTTCTTC.

The V call is TRBV2, the J call TRBJ2-1, with D perhaps TRBD2 (5 bases). Germline V gene data show CDR1 as SNHLY and CDR2 as FYNNEI. The V gene lost 7 bases and the J gene lost 3 bases, with 22 bases spanning the gap. The CDR3 extends over 17 amino acids. The chain's CDR3 is CASNERELSIFYNEQFF. The CDR3 DNA reads TGTGCCAGCAATGAGAGGGAACTTTCGATTTTCTACAATGAGCAGTTCTTC.

The chain recombines TRBV29-1 with TRBJ2-3, with 10 bases fitting TRBD2. The germline gives CDR1 SQVTM, CDR2 ANQGSEA. V lost 1 base to trimming and J lost 4 bases; unmatched junction nucleotides: 14. The CDR3 loop spans 18 amino acids. For the CDR3, the DNA is TGCAGCGTTGAAGGAGGCCTAGCGGGGGCGCCAGGGGCAGATACGCAGTATTTT. Amino acid sequence: CSVEGGLAGAPGADTQYF.

The CDR3 DNA reads as TGTGCCAGCAGCGCCCTCCCGAACACCGGGGAGCTGTTTTTT. The encoded protein is CASSALPNTGELFF. The V and J genes are TRBV9 and TRBJ2-2; D is unclear. Germline CDR1 reads SGDLS; CDR2 reads YYNGEE. V was shortened by 3 bases and J by 0 bases, with 6 bases between the two germline ends. This CDR3 spans 14 amino acids.